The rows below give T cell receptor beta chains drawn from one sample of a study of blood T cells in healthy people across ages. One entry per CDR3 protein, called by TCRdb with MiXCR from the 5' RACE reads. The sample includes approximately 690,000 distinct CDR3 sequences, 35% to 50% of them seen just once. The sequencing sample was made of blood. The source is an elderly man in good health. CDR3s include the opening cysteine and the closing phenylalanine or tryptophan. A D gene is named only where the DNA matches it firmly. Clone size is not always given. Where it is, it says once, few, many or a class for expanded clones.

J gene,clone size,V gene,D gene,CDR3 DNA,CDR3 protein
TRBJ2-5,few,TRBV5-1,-,TGCGCCAGCAGCTTCAACAGGGATCAAGAGACCCAGTACTTC,CASSFNRDQETQYF
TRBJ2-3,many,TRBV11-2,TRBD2,TGTGCCAGCAGCTTACAAATCTGGGGGGGGACAGATACGCAGTATTTT,CASSLQIWGGTDTQYF
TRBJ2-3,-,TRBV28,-,TGTGCCAGCAGTTTATTTCTCGACCTCACAGATACGCAGTATTTT,CASSLFLDLTDTQYF
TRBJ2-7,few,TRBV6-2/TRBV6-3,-,TGTGCCAGCAAACGTACTAGGAGCTCCTACGAGCAGTACTTC,CASKRTRSSYEQYF
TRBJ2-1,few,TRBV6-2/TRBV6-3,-,TGTGCCAGCAGTCCCTCCCCCATCGGTGAGCAGTTCTTC,CASSPSPIGEQFF
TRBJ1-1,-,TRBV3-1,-,TGTGCCAGCTGCCGACGGGGGAACACTGAAGCTTTCTTT,CASCRRGNTEAFF
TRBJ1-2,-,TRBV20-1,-,TGCAGTGCTAGAGAAGGCACTAACTATGGCTACACCTTC,CSAREGTNYGYTF
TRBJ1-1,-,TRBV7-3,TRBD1,TGTGCCAGCAGCTTGAAGGGACAGGGGCATACTGAAGCTTTCTTT,CASSLKGQGHTEAFF
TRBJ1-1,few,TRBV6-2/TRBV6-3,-,TGTGCCAGCAGTAGAGGGGCTCCTGAAGCTTTCTTT,CASSRGAPEAFF
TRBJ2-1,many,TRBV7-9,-,TGTGCCAGCAGCTATTGGACTGGAGATGAGCAGTTCTTC,CASSYWTGDEQFF
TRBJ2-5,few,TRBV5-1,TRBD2,TGCGCCAGCAGCTTGTGGCGGGAGCGGGAAGAGACCCAGTACTTC,CASSLWREREETQYF
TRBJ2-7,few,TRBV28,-,TGTGCCAGCAGTGTACCCAGCTCCTACGAGCAGTACTTC,CASSVPSSYEQYF
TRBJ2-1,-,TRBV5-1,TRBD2,TGCGCCAGCAGCTTGCGAACTAGCGGGAACCCCTACAATGAGCAGTTCTTC,CASSLRTSGNPYNEQFF
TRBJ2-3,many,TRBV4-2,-,TGTGCCAGCAGCCAAGATGTCCGGATCACAGATACGCAGTATTTT,CASSQDVRITDTQYF
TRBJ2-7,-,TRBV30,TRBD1,TGTGCCTGGAGTGTACTAGGGACAGGGACCTACGAGCAGTACTTC,CAWSVLGTGTYEQYF
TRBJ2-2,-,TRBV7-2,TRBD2,TGTGCCAGCAGCGCCAGACTAGCGGGGGGGCTTGGCGGGGAGCTGTTTTTT,CASSARLAGGLGGELFF
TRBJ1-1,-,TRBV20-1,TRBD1,TGCAGTGCTAGAGATATTCATGGGACAGGGGAGGGCACTGAAGCTTTCTTT,CSARDIHGTGEGTEAFF
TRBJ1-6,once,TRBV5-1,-,TGCGCCAGCAGCTTGGGTACAGACAATTCACCCCTCCACTTT,CASSLGTDNSPLHF
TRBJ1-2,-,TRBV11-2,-,TGTGCCAGCAGCTCGACACAGCTCTATGGCTACACCTTC,CASSSTQLYGYTF
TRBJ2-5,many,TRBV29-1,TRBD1,TGCAGCGTTGAAGCCCCAGGGGGCGGTATGTTGGAGACCCAGTACTTC,CSVEAPGGGMLETQYF
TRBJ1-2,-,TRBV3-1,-,TGTGCCAGCAGCCAAGATGGGGGATATGGAGATGGCTACACCTTC,CASSQDGGYGDGYTF
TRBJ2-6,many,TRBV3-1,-,TGTGCCAGCAGCCAAGTGCCGATTTCTGGGGCCAACGTCCTGACTTTC,CASSQVPISGANVLTF
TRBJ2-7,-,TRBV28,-,TGTGCCAGCACTCGTGGGGATTTCTCCTACGAGCAGTACTTC,CASTRGDFSYEQYF
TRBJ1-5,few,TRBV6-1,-,TGTGCCAGCAGTGAGGGAGACAAGGCCCAGCATTTT,CASSEGDKAQHF
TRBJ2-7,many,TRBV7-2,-,TGTGCCAGCAGCTTATTGGGGAACTCCTACGAGCAGTACTTC,CASSLLGNSYEQYF
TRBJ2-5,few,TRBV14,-,TGTGCCAGCAGCCCAACGGCTCGGGGGTTGAATGAGCAGTACTTC,CASSPTARGLNEQYF
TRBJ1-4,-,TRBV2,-,TGTGCCAGTACTACAGGGCCTTCGGGAGAAAAACTGTTTTTT,CASTTGPSGEKLFF
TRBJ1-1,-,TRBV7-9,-,TGTGCCAGCAGCGTCACACAGAACACTGAAGCTTTCTTT,CASSVTQNTEAFF
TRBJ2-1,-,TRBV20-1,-,TGCAGTGCTAGATCCTACAATGAGCAGTTCTTC,CSARSYNEQFF
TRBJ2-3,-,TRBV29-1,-,TGCAGCGTTGAAAAGTCAGGTGGAAGGTCAGATACGCAGTATTTT,CSVEKSGGRSDTQYF
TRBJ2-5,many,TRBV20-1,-,TGCAGTGCTACGCACGGCCAAGAGACCCAGTACTTC,CSATHGQETQYF
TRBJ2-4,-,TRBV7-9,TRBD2,TGTGCCAGCAGCAGCGGGGGGGGAAACATTCAGTACTTC,CASSSGGGNIQYF
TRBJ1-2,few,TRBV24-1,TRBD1,TGTGCCACCAGCTTGACAGGGGATGGCTACACCTTC,CATSLTGDGYTF
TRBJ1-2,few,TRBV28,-,TGTGCCAGCAGTTCCGCTAACATTGGCTACACCTTC,CASSSANIGYTF
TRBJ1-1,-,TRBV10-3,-,TGTGCCATCAGTGATCCGGCGGACAGGAACACTGAAGCTTTCTTT,CAISDPADRNTEAFF
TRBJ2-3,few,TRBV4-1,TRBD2,TGCGCCAGCAGCCAAGTAGAGCTAGCGGAGGGGCGTCCCACAGATACGCAGTATTTT,CASSQVELAEGRPTDTQYF
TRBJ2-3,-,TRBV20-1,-,TGCAGTGCTAGATTACAGGAGGTCACAGATACGCAGTATTTT,CSARLQEVTDTQYF
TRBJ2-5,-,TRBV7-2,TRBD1,TGTGCCAGCAGCTTTCAGTCGGACAGGGGGGAGACCCAGTACTTC,CASSFQSDRGETQYF
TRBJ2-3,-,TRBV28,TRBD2,TGTGCCAGCAGTTTGGCGGGAGGGCCTGCAGATACGCAGTATTTT,CASSLAGGPADTQYF
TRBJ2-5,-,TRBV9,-,TGTGCCAGCAGCGCACGGAGGGCCGCCTACAATGAGCAGTACTTC,CASSARRAAYNEQYF
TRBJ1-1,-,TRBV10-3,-,TGTGCCATCATCCCGGATCCTCAGGAGAACACTGAAGCTTTCTTT,CAIIPDPQENTEAFF
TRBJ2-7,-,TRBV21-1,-,TGTGCCAGCAGCAAAGCTGACTTAATAGACAGGGTGTACGAGCAGTACTTC,CASSKADLIDRVYEQYF